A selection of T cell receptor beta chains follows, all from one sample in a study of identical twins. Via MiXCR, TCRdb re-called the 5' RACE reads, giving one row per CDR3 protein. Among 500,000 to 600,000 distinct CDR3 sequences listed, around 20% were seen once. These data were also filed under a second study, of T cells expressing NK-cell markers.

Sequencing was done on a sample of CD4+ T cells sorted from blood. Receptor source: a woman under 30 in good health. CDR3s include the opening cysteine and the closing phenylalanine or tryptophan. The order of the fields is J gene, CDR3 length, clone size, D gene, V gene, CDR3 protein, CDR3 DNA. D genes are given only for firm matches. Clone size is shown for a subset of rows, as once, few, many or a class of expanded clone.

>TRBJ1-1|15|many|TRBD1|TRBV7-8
CASSPRTGGDTEAFF
TGTGCCAGCAGCCCCCGGACAGGGGGTGACACTGAAGCTTTCTTT
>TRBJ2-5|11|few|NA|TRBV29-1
CSVGWEETQYF
TGCAGCGTTGGCTGGGAAGAGACCCAGTACTTC
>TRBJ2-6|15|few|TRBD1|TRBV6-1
CASKDRNSGANVLTF
TGTGCCAGCAAGGACAGGAACTCTGGGGCCAACGTCCTGACTTTC
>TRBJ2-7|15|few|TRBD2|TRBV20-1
CSAQEIRASGYEQYF
TGCAGTGCACAAGAAATCCGGGCTAGCGGGTACGAGCAGTACTTC
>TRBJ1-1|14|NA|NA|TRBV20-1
CSASPLGGGTEAFF
TGCAGTGCTAGTCCTCTCGGAGGAGGCACTGAAGCTTTCTTT
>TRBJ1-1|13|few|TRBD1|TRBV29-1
CSVSSQGGTEAFF
TGCAGCGTTTCTTCTCAGGGGGGCACTGAAGCTTTCTTT
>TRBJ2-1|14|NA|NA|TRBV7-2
CASSSLRLAIEQFF
TGTGCCAGCAGCTCGCTCAGGTTAGCGATCGAGCAGTTCTTC
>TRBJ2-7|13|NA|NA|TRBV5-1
CASSFPGLYEQYF
TGCGCCAGCAGCTTTCCAGGGCTTTACGAGCAGTACTTC
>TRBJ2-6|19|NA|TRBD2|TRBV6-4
CASRDSSGRTFSGANVLTF
TGTGCCAGCAGGGACTCTAGCGGGAGGACTTTCTCTGGGGCCAACGTCCTGACTTTC
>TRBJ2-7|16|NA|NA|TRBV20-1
CSAITSGNRDSYEQYF
TGCAGTGCTATCACGTCGGGTAACAGGGACTCCTACGAGCAGTACTTC
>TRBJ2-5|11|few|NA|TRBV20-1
CSARTKETQYF
TGCAGTGCCCGGACTAAAGAGACCCAGTACTTC
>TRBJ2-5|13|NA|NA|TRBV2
CASSRTGQETQYF
TGTGCCAGCTCGCGGACCGGTCAAGAGACCCAGTACTTC
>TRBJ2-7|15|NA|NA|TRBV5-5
CASSSRGPTSYEQYF
TGTGCCAGCAGCTCCCGGGGCCCTACCTCCTACGAGCAGTACTTC
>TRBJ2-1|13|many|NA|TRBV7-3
CASSRGDYNEQFF
TGTGCCAGCAGCCGCGGGGACTACAATGAGCAGTTCTTC
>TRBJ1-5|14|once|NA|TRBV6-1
CASSVQIGNQPQHF
TGTGCCAGCAGTGTCCAGATAGGCAATCAGCCCCAGCATTTT
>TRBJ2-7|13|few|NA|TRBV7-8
CASSLALWQEQYF
TGTGCCAGCAGCTTAGCGCTTTGGCAGGAGCAGTACTTC
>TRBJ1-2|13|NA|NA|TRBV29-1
CSVTRGGFYGYTF
TGCAGCGTTACCAGGGGCGGATTCTATGGCTACACCTTC
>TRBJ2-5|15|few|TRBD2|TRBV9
CASSTTSGVGETQYF
TGTGCCAGCAGCACGACTAGCGGGGTAGGTGAGACCCAGTACTTC
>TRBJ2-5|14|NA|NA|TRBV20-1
CSARGDRNGETQYF
TGCAGTGCTAGGGGCGACAGGAATGGGGAGACCCAGTACTTC
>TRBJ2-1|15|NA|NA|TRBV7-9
CASSLGTGSSNEQFF
TGTGCCAGCAGCTTAGGGACCGGGTCGTCAAATGAGCAGTTCTTC